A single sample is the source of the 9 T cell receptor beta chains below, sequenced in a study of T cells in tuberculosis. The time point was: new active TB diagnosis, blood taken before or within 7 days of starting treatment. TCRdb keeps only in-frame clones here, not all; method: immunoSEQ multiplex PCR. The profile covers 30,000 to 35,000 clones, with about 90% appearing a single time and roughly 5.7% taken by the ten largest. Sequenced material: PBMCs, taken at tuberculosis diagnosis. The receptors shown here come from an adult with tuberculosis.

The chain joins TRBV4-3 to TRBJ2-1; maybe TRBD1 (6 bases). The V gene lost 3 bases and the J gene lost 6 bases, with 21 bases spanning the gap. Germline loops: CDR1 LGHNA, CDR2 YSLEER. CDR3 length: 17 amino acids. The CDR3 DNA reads TGCGCCAGCAGCCACCCATCTACAGGGAAAGGGCGCAATGAGCAGTTCTTC. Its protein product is CASSHPSTGKGRNEQFF.

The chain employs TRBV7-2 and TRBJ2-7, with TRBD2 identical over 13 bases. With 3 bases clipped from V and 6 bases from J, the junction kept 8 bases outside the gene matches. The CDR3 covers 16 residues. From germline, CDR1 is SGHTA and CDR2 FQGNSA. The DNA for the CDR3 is TGTGCCAGCAGCTTTCCCGGACTAGCGGGAGAGGGCGAGCAGTACTTC. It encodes CASSFPGLAGEGEQYF.

The DNA of the CDR3 is TGCGCCAGCAGCTTGCAGGTAGCGGGGCACCAAGAGACCCAGTACTTC. Translating it yields CASSLQVAGHQETQYF. The V call is TRBV5-1, the J call TRBJ2-5; 8 bases line up with TRBD2. The CDR3 has 16 amino acids. V was pared by 1 base and J by 0 bases, with 5 bases of the junction left unmatched. Germline V lookup: CDR1 SGHRS, CDR2 YFSETQ.

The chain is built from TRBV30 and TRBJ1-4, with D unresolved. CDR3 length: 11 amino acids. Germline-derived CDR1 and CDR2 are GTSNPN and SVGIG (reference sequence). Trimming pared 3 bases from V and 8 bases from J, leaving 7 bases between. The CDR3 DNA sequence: TGTGCCTGGAGCTTCGAGGAAAAACTGTTTTTT. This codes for CAWSFEEKLFF.

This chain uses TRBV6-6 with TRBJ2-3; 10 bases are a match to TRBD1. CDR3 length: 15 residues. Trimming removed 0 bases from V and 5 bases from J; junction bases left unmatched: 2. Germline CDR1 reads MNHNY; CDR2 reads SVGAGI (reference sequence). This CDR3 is CASSYSGQGLDTQYF. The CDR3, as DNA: TGTGCCAGCAGTTACTCGGGACAGGGGTTAGATACGCAGTATTTT.

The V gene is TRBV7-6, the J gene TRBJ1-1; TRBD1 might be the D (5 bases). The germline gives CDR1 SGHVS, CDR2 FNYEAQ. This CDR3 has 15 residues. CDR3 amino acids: CTTPPGGTVNTEAFF. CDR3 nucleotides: TGTACAACTCCCCCCGGGGGGACGGTGAACACTGAAGCTTTCTTT.

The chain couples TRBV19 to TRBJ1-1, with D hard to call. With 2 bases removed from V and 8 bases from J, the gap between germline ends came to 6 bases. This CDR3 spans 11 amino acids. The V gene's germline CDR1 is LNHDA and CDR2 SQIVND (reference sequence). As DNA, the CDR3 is TGTGCCAGTAGTATAAGAGGGGAAGCTTTCTTT. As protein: CASSIRGEAFF.

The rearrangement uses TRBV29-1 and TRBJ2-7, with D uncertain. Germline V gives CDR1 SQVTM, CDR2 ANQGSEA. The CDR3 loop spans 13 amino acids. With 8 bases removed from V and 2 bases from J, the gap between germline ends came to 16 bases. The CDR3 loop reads CSIITGDAYEQYF. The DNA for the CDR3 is TGCAGCATTATTACCGGAGACGCCTACGAGCAGTACTTC.

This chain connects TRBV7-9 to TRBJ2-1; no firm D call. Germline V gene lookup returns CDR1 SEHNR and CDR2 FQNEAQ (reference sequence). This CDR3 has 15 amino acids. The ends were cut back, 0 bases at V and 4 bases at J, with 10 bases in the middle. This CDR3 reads CASSLASGPYNEQFF. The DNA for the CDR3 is TGTGCCAGCAGCTTAGCCTCGGGTCCTTACAATGAGCAGTTCTTC.